These T cell receptor beta chains were read from a single sample in a study of OX40 agonist ivuxolimab in advanced cancers. TCRdb's table, derived via immunoSEQ multiplex PCR, lists solely in-frame clones and lacks some. The sample lists about 61,000 clones, 86% seen once, with 0.55% in the top ten. The sequenced sample was CD4+ or CD8+ T cells sorted from blood, obtained in a trial of the OX40 agonist ivuxolimab. The receptors here all came from an adult with an advanced solid tumor such as melanoma, head and neck, liver or kidney cancer. CDR3s include the opening cysteine and the closing phenylalanine or tryptophan. D genes are given only for firm matches. The size field is filled for only some rows; it gives once, few, many or a size class.

d_call	clone_size	v_call	j_call	cdr3_nt	cdr3_aa
-	-	TRBV7-2	TRBJ2-7	TGTGCCAGCGGTAAACTAGCAGCCGACTGCGAGCAGTACTTC	CASGKLAADCEQYF
-	few	TRBV7-8	TRBJ1-4	TGTGCCAGCAGCATGACAGCAACTAATGAAAAACTGTTTTTT	CASSMTATNEKLFF
-	-	TRBV6-5	TRBJ1-1	TGTGCCAGCAGAGACGGGACAACGAACACTGAAGCTTTCTTT	CASRDGTTNTEAFF
-	-	TRBV4-2	TRBJ2-4	TGTGCCAGCAGCCAAGATTCTATGAGTAGTACCAAAAACATTCAGTACTTC	CASSQDSMSSTKNIQYF
TRBD1	-	TRBV2	TRBJ2-7	TGTGCCAGCAGAGGAACCGGGACAGGCGATGGGGAGCAGTACTTC	CASRGTGTGDGEQYF
-	-	TRBV5-4	TRBJ2-3	TGTGCCAGCAGCTTCCCAGGGGATACGCAGTATTTT	CASSFPGDTQYF
TRBD2	-	TRBV7-6	TRBJ2-3	TGTGCCAGCATCTCAGGACTAGCGGGAGCAGATACGCAGTATTTT	CASISGLAGADTQYF
TRBD2	-	TRBV18	TRBJ2-5	TGTGCCAGCTCACCACTGGGACTAGCGGGAGTTGAGACCCAGTACTTC	CASSPLGLAGVETQYF
-	-	TRBV28	TRBJ1-5	TGTGCCAGCAGTTTAATGCTTCAGCCCCAGCATTTT	CASSLMLQPQHF
TRBD1	-	TRBV9	TRBJ1-4	TGTGCCAGCAGCGCCCACAGGGGGCCAAATGAAAAACTGTTTTTT	CASSAHRGPNEKLFF
-	-	TRBV4-3	TRBJ1-1	TGCGCCAGCAGCCAAGACAGGTGGGGGGGTACTGAAGCTTTCTTT	CASSQDRWGGTEAFF
TRBD2	-	TRBV11-2	TRBJ2-1	TGTGCCAGCAGCGCACTAGCGGGACGCAATGAGCAGTTCTTC	CASSALAGRNEQFF
TRBD2	few	TRBV5-1	TRBJ2-5	TGCGCCAGCAGCTACAGGACTAGCGGGGAGGAGACCCAGTACTTC	CASSYRTSGEETQYF
-	-	TRBV14	TRBJ2-2	TGTGCCAGCAGCCAAGTTTCCAGCTTATACACCGGGGAGCTGTTTTTT	CASSQVSSLYTGELFF
TRBD1	-	TRBV19	TRBJ1-1	TGTGCCAGTAGTATTCGAGGACAGGTGAACACTGAAGCTTTCTTT	CASSIRGQVNTEAFF
TRBD2	once	TRBV9	TRBJ2-1	TGTGCCAGCAGTGGGACTAGCGCGCAACAGCAGTTCTTC	CASSGTSAQQQFF
TRBD2	-	TRBV5-1	TRBJ2-1	TGCGCCAGCAGCTTGGTCGGGGGGACGGACTACAATGAGCAGTTCTTC	CASSLVGGTDYNEQFF
-	-	TRBV7-9	TRBJ1-1	TGTGCCAGCAGCCCCCAGATTGAAGCTTTCTTT	CASSPQIEAFF
-	-	TRBV7-9	TRBJ2-7	TGTGCCAGCAGCTTAGGGGCCTACGAGCAGTACTTC	CASSLGAYEQYF
-	-	TRBV30	TRBJ2-5	TGTGCCTGGAGTGGGGTGAGGAGGGGGACCCAGTACTTC	CAWSGVRRGTQYF
-	-	TRBV30	TRBJ2-3	TGTGCCTGGAGTAGAGGGCTTACTAGCACAGATACGCAGTATTTT	CAWSRGLTSTDTQYF
-	few	TRBV5-1	TRBJ2-5	TGCGCCAGCAGCCCCGGGGCAGGGGAAGAGACCCAGTACTTC	CASSPGAGEETQYF